The sample holds many counts of the clone carrying this TCR beta chain. Its matching antigen is unknown. This record comes from a study of T cells in Graves' hyperthyroidism and ophthalmopathy. Study-level points and caveats: The model identified upcoming ophthalmopathy a median roughly 6.5 months ahead of onset.

Lactation, pregnancy, other autoimmune disease or uncontrolled infection led to exclusion of patients. The authors took PBMCs from 10 ml fresh peripheral blood. CDR3 length equals 11 residues. Trimming left V 3 bases short and J 4 bases short, with 3 bases between. Amplification of TCR beta CDR3 regions was performed using RNA transcripts as template. When the TCR CDR3 underwent first-round RT-PCR, the HTBI primer set was used. MiXCR, run by TCRdb on the multiplex PCR reads, gives a single entry per CDR3 protein. The sample yields approximately 400,000 distinct CDR3 sequences, about 13% seen once. The sequenced sample was blood. The chain carries TRBV12-3 or TRBV12-4 and TRBJ1-2; no firm D call. The clonotype was recovered from a young man with Graves' hyperthyroidism that later progressed to Graves' ophthalmopathy. Written as DNA, the CDR3 is TGTGCCAGCAGTTTTTTCTATGGCTACACCTTC. Residues: CASSFFYGYTF.